Listed below are T cell receptor beta chains from one sample, sequenced in a study of blood T cells in healthy people across ages. TCRdb called the 5' RACE reads again in MiXCR, with one record for every CDR3 protein. In the table there are 800,000 to 950,000 distinct CDR3 sequences, 35% to 40% of which are singletons. The specimen sequenced was blood. These receptor sequences come from a young man in good health. The CDR3 runs from the conserved cysteine through the conserved F or W. The D gene is left open where the match is weak. The size entry is marked missing in some rows and otherwise reads once, few, many or a size class.

j_call clone_size v_call d_call cdr3_aa cdr3_nt
TRBJ2-2 . TRBV9 . CASSVDPGELFF TGTGCCAGCAGCGTAGATCCCGGGGAGCTGTTTTTT
TRBJ1-1 . TRBV12-3/TRBV12-4 . CASTSPGRADSGEAFF TGTGCCAGCACTTCACCCGGGCGGGCGGATTCCGGCGAAGCTTTCTTT
TRBJ1-3 . TRBV27 . CASSVDGGSGNTIYF TGTGCCAGCAGTGTCGATGGGGGCTCTGGAAACACCATATATTTT
TRBJ2-3 few TRBV5-1 . CASSPSVFGADTQYF TGCGCCAGCAGCCCAAGCGTGTTTGGCGCAGATACGCAGTATTTT
TRBJ1-3 few TRBV3-1 . CASSSTGNTIYF TGTGCCAGCAGCTCGACGGGGAACACCATATATTTT
TRBJ2-1 . TRBV27 . CASSPNPGRAFGDEQFF TGTGCCAGCAGTCCCAACCCCGGACGGGCCTTCGGCGATGAGCAGTTCTTC
TRBJ1-1 . TRBV2 TRBD1 CASSGTGSVTEAFF TGTGCCAGCAGCGGGACAGGGTCTGTGACTGAAGCTTTCTTT
TRBJ2-3 many TRBV7-2 . CASTPSATDTQYF TGTGCCAGCACCCCTAGTGCGACAGATACGCAGTATTTT
TRBJ1-2 many TRBV20-1 . CSASHQGNRGYTF TGCAGTGCTAGTCACCAGGGAAATAGAGGCTACACCTTC
TRBJ2-7 . TRBV20-1 . CSARVFGAETYEQYF TGCAGTGCTAGGGTCTTCGGGGCTGAGACCTACGAGCAGTACTTC
TRBJ1-4 few TRBV7-2 . CASSLPGNGDEKLFF TGTGCCAGCAGCTTGCCCGGGAATGGGGATGAAAAACTGTTTTTT
TRBJ1-2 few TRBV6-6 . CASSYDTNYGYTF TGTGCCAGCAGTTACGATACTAACTATGGCTACACCTTC
TRBJ2-3 many TRBV6-1 . CASSEARGTDTQYF TGTGCCAGCAGTGAAGCCCGCGGCACAGATACGCAGTATTTT
TRBJ1-1 . TRBV12-3/TRBV12-4 . CASSFPPGWDTEAFF TGTGCCAGCAGTTTCCCCCCAGGGTGGGACACTGAAGCTTTCTTT
TRBJ2-1 few TRBV4-3 TRBD2 CASSQDLSGGPRDEQFF TGCGCCAGCAGCCAAGATCTATCGGGGGGGCCTAGGGATGAGCAGTTCTTC
TRBJ2-3 . TRBV7-2 TRBD1 CASSSQTGGTDTQYF TGTGCCAGCAGCTCCCAGACAGGGGGCACGGATACGCAGTATTTT
TRBJ2-7 many TRBV20-1 . CSARGEREYEQYF TGCAGTGCTAGAGGGGAAAGAGAGTACGAGCAGTACTTC
TRBJ2-1 few TRBV4-1 . CASSQDAVNGQFF TGCGCCAGCAGCCAAGATGCAGTCAATGGGCAGTTCTTC
TRBJ1-2 . TRBV9 TRBD1 CASSVAQGANYGYTF TGTGCCAGCAGCGTAGCTCAGGGGGCCAACTATGGCTACACCTTC
TRBJ2-4 many TRBV28 TRBD2 CASTMIDRTGGDIQYF TGTGCCAGCACTATGATAGATAGGACCGGGGGGGACATTCAGTACTTC
TRBJ1-6 . TRBV7-9 . CSSSTPNSPLHF TGTTCCAGCAGCACACCGAATTCACCCCTCCACTTT
TRBJ1-1 few TRBV5-1 . CASSPSGGRNTEAFF TGCGCCAGCAGCCCATCGGGGGGCCGGAACACTGAAGCTTTCTTT
TRBJ2-7 few TRBV20-1 . CSARGQLAYEQYF TGCAGTGCTAGAGGACAGCTAGCCTACGAGCAGTACTTC
TRBJ2-1 . TRBV7-2 . CASSPGPFGGAKFF TGTGCCAGCAGCCCAGGGCCATTTGGGGGGGCCAAGTTCTTC
TRBJ1-5 many TRBV4-2 . CASSQNTPVGNQPQHF TGTGCCAGCAGCCAAAATACCCCCGTGGGGAATCAGCCCCAGCATTTT
TRBJ2-7 . TRBV20-1 TRBD1 CSARGQGAHEEQYF TGCAGTGCTAGAGGGCAGGGGGCGCATGAGGAGCAGTACTTC
TRBJ1-4 . TRBV10-3 TRBD1 CAISDPQGVEREKLFF TGTGCCATCAGTGACCCCCAGGGGGTGGAGAGGGAAAAACTGTTTTTT
TRBJ2-7 many TRBV5-1 . CASSLHPKPEFYEQYF TGCGCCAGCAGCCTCCACCCGAAACCCGAGTTCTACGAGCAGTACTTC
TRBJ2-7 few TRBV7-2 TRBD2 CASSGGGRYEQYF TGTGCCAGCAGCGGGGGGGGGAGGTACGAGCAGTACTTC
TRBJ2-7 many TRBV7-9 TRBD1 CASSPGQLTYEQYF TGTGCCAGCAGCCCGGGACAGTTAACCTACGAGCAGTACTTC
TRBJ1-1 few TRBV3-1 . CASSYSGLRNTEAFF TGTGCCAGCAGCTACTCAGGGCTACGCAACACTGAAGCTTTCTTT
TRBJ2-5 . TRBV5-5 . CASSLDTGQEETQYF TGTGCCAGCAGCTTAGATACAGGGCAGGAAGAGACCCAGTACTTC
TRBJ2-3 many TRBV12-3/TRBV12-4 TRBD2 CASSLERGNTDTQYF TGTGCCAGCAGTTTGGAGCGGGGTAACACAGATACGCAGTATTTT
TRBJ1-6 few TRBV4-2 . CASSQSRESPLHF TGTGCCAGCAGCCAAAGTCGGGAATCACCCCTCCACTTT
TRBJ1-2 few TRBV29-1 TRBD1 CSVEDRDRSNYGYTF TGCAGCGTTGAAGACCGGGACAGATCTAACTATGGCTACACCTTC
TRBJ2-1 . TRBV12-3/TRBV12-4 . CASGRRGTPNEQFF TGTGCCAGCGGCAGGAGGGGCACCCCCAATGAGCAGTTCTTC
TRBJ2-5 . TRBV20-1 . CSARDGSVGETQYF TGCAGTGCTAGAGATGGTTCAGTGGGGGAGACCCAGTACTTC
TRBJ1-4 . TRBV19 . CASSIAGLPEKLFF TGTGCCAGTAGTATCGCGGGCCTTCCGGAGAAACTGTTTTTT
TRBJ1-5 . TRBV27 . CASSGRGGRSQPQHF TGTGCCAGCAGTGGGAGGGGGGGCCGGTCTCAGCCCCAGCATTTT